The source of this T cell receptor beta chain is a study of T cell changes during pregnancy in multiple sclerosis. CDR3 length: 14 amino acids. With 5 bases clipped from V and 2 bases from J, the junction kept 6 bases outside the gene matches. CDR1 is SGHAT, CDR2 FQNNGV, per germline. Sequencing used immunoSEQ multiplex PCR; TCRdb keeps in-frame clones, though not all of them. The sample records 42,000 or so clones, roughly 85% being singletons. The genes are TRBV11-2 and TRBJ2-7, with TRBD1 matching 7 bases. This specimen was CD4+ T cells from peripheral blood mononuclear cells, taken after pregnancy. The receptor comes from a female donor with multiple sclerosis, enrolled in a pregnancy study. The DNA of the CDR3 is TGTGCCAGCAGCCGAACCGGGACAGCCTACGAGCAGTACTTC. It is translated as CASSRTGTAYEQYF.